Listed below are T cell receptor beta chains from one sample, sequenced in a study of T cell repertoires in cytomegalovirus infection. TCRdb re-called the reads with MiXCR, one entry per CDR3 protein. The sample yields approximately 170,000 distinct CDR3 sequences, roughly 15% seen once. Sequences were obtained from CD8+ T cells from PBMCs. All receptors come from a human donor in good health (CMV status not recorded). Some clones in this sample may be carry-over from other donors' samples. Each CDR3 is given with its conserved first and last residue. Fields, in order: clone size, J gene, D gene, V gene, CDR3 protein, CDR3 DNA. D genes are given only for firm matches. Clone size appears in some rows only: once, few, many, or a class for an expanded clone.

few TRBJ1-4 TRBD1 TRBV7-8 CASRLRQGQEKLFF TGTGCCAGCAGGCTCAGACAGGGTCAGGAAAAACTGTTTTTT
- TRBJ2-7 TRBD2 TRBV7-2 CASSVAGGGEQYF TGTGCCAGCAGCGTAGCGGGAGGAGGTGAGCAGTACTTC
- TRBJ2-7 TRBD1 TRBV20-1 CSARDRAVVSYEQYF TGCAGTGCTAGGGACAGGGCAGTTGTCTCCTACGAGCAGTACTTC
few TRBJ2-7 TRBD1 TRBV27 CASSLSGTGDEQYF TGTGCCAGCAGTTTATCTGGGACAGGGGACGAGCAGTACTTC
few TRBJ2-5 TRBD2 TRBV7-9 CASSIAGAKETQYF TGTGCCAGCAGCATAGCGGGAGCCAAAGAGACCCAGTACTTC
- TRBJ2-1 - TRBV6-2/TRBV6-3 CASSYPAVRQGGNEQFF TGTGCCAGCAGTTACCCAGCGGTCCGGCAAGGGGGCAATGAGCAGTTCTTC
few TRBJ2-6 - TRBV7-2 CASSPVPSGANVLTF TGTGCCAGCAGCCCTGTACCATCTGGGGCCAACGTCCTGACTTTC
few TRBJ2-7 TRBD1 TRBV5-1 CASSAGTDSYEQYF TGCGCCAGCAGCGCCGGGACAGACTCCTACGAGCAGTACTTC
- TRBJ1-6 - TRBV28 CASSLFREGDYNSPLHF TGTGCCAGCAGTTTATTCCGAGAGGGGGACTATAATTCACCCCTCCACTTT
few TRBJ1-1 TRBD1 TRBV7-3 CASSPGGSYTEAFF TGTGCCAGCAGCCCAGGGGGTAGTTACACTGAAGCTTTCTTT
- TRBJ2-5 - TRBV7-2 CASMRWGAQETQYF TGTGCCAGCATGAGGTGGGGGGCCCAAGAGACCCAGTACTTC
few TRBJ2-1 TRBD1 TRBV5-5 CASSSTGQGFDEQFF TGTGCCAGCAGCTCCACGGGACAGGGGTTTGATGAGCAGTTCTTC
few TRBJ1-1 - TRBV6-8 CASIQQVNTEAFF TGTGCCAGCATTCAACAGGTGAACACTGAAGCTTTCTTT
- TRBJ1-2 - TRBV7-2 CASSPATRGGGYTF TGTGCCAGCAGCCCCGCGACCAGGGGCGGTGGCTACACCTTC
few TRBJ2-7 - TRBV7-8 CASSPSRGDVSVYEQYF TGTGCCAGCAGCCCGTCCCGCGGGGACGTAAGTGTCTACGAGCAGTACTTC
few TRBJ2-1 - TRBV7-9 CASSSTWGSYNEQFF TGTGCCAGCAGCTCGACTTGGGGCTCCTACAATGAGCAGTTCTTC
few TRBJ2-1 TRBD2 TRBV12-3/TRBV12-4 CASSYAGGLYNEQFF TGTGCCAGCAGTTACGCGGGGGGCCTCTACAATGAGCAGTTCTTC
- TRBJ1-5 - TRBV6-6 CASSYSTGRNQPQHF TGTGCCAGCAGTTACTCAACAGGGAGAAATCAGCCCCAGCATTTT
- TRBJ2-2 - TRBV4-2 CASSQEAEPGELFF TGTGCCAGCAGCCAAGAGGCAGAGCCCGGGGAGCTGTTTTTT
few TRBJ2-3 - TRBV19 CASSIAGRVADTQYF TGTGCCAGTAGTATAGCGGGCAGGGTGGCAGATACGCAGTATTTT
- TRBJ2-7 - TRBV12-3/TRBV12-4 CASSPLMGRGYEQYF TGTGCCAGCAGCCCCCTGATGGGCAGAGGCTACGAGCAGTACTTC
- TRBJ2-1 - TRBV4-3 CASSRGHNEQFF TGCGCCAGCAGCCGGGGCCACAATGAGCAGTTCTTC
- TRBJ1-5 - TRBV28 CASSWRVSNQPQHF TGTGCCAGCAGTTGGCGGGTTAGCAATCAGCCCCAGCATTTT
few TRBJ1-1 TRBD1 TRBV9 CASSVVGQGATEAFF TGTGCCAGCAGCGTAGTAGGTCAGGGGGCGACTGAAGCTTTCTTT
few TRBJ2-2 TRBD2 TRBV6-2/TRBV6-3 CASSLTSGAHANTGELFF TGTGCCAGCAGTTTGACTAGCGGGGCTCACGCGAACACCGGGGAGCTGTTTTTT
- TRBJ2-1 TRBD2 TRBV15 CATSAGGPNEQFF TGTGCCACCAGCGCGGGAGGCCCCAATGAGCAGTTCTTC
- TRBJ2-7 - TRBV11-1 CASSLVWDYEQYF TGTGCCAGCAGCTTAGTCTGGGACTACGAGCAGTACTTC
few TRBJ2-3 - TRBV28 CASSLRAFSTDTQYF TGTGCCAGCAGTTTAAGGGCGTTTAGCACAGATACGCAGTATTTT
- TRBJ2-1 - TRBV27 CASRLRGSYNEQFF TGTGCCAGCAGACTCAGGGGTTCCTACAATGAGCAGTTCTTC
few TRBJ2-1 TRBD1 TRBV6-2/TRBV6-3 CASKLPTGAYEQFF TGTGCCAGCAAGCTACCTACAGGGGCGTATGAGCAGTTCTTC
many TRBJ1-1 - TRBV28 CASSLGRGNTEAFF TGTGCCAGCAGCTTAGGGCGGGGGAACACTGAAGCTTTCTTT
- TRBJ1-2 TRBD1 TRBV29-1 CSVGDRELYGYTF TGCAGCGTGGGAGACAGGGAATTGTATGGCTACACCTTC
- TRBJ1-1 - TRBV7-2 CASSLGIGANTEAFF TGTGCCAGCAGCTTAGGAATAGGGGCGAACACTGAAGCTTTCTTT
- TRBJ1-6 - TRBV6-4 CASSDAFGQTYNSPLHF TGTGCCAGCAGTGACGCCTTCGGACAAACCTATAATTCACCCCTCCACTTT
few TRBJ1-1 - TRBV14 CASSQVAFMNTEAFF TGTGCCAGCAGCCAAGTCGCATTTATGAACACTGAAGCTTTCTTT
- TRBJ2-7 TRBD2 TRBV7-2 CASSRGGDPVEQYF TGTGCCAGCAGTCGGGGGGGGGATCCTGTCGAGCAGTACTTC
few TRBJ2-7 - TRBV2 CASSPIPVGAYEQYF TGTGCCAGCAGTCCCATCCCCGTAGGGGCCTACGAGCAGTACTTC
few TRBJ1-1 - TRBV7-2 CASSLERSLGRRAEAFF TGTGCCAGCAGCTTAGAGCGGTCGCTGGGGCGTCGCGCTGAAGCTTTCTTT
- TRBJ1-1 - TRBV28 CASRENRRNTEAFF TGTGCCAGCAGAGAGAACAGGAGGAACACTGAAGCTTTCTTT
- TRBJ1-3 - TRBV2 CASSEPNTIYF TGTGCCAGCAGTGAACCCAACACCATATATTTT
many TRBJ2-5 TRBD2 TRBV29-1 CSGAGSGGRETQYF TGCAGCGGCGCGGGTTCGGGAGGCCGGGAGACCCAGTACTTC